This TCR beta chain was sequenced in a study of cytomegalovirus exposure and HLA in healthy donors. Findings and limits, study-wide: Three chains linked to CMV were shown in vitro to be specific for CMV antigens. Most sequenced TCRs were rare (though some public TCRs occurred in many donors).

Produced via immunoSEQ multiplex PCR; TCRdb's table is partial and in-frame only. The repertoire includes 130,000 to 150,000 clones, approximately 93% of them detected once, and 0.6% to 0.8% sits in the top ten. CDR3 size: 15 residues. The trim removed 4 bases at V and 8 bases at J, leaving 11 bases unmatched. Looked up from germline, CDR1 is LNHDA and CDR2 is SQIVND (reference sequence). Comments on this clone: Its antigen is still unknown.

The chain employs TRBV19 and TRBJ1-5, with 7 bases fitting TRBD1. What was sequenced was PBMCs. This TCR was sampled from a man aged 18 to 29 in good health and CMV-seronegative. The CDR3 coding sequence is TGTGCCAGTAGTAACCGACAGGGTTGGACCGAGCCCCAGCATTTT. Translation: CASSNRQGWTEPQHF. Full variable domain (missing parts from reference TRBV19 and TRBJ1-5): DGGITQSPKYLFRKEGQNVTLSCEQNLNHDAMYWYRQDPGQGLRLIYYSQIVNDFQKGDIAEGYSVSREKKESFPLTVTSAQKNPTAFYLCASSNRQGWTEPQHFGDGTRLSIL.